Listed below are T cell receptor beta chains from one sample, sequenced in a study of blood T cell repertoires in COVID-19. Assay used: immunoSEQ multiplex PCR; TCRdb lists only in-frame clones, some missing. The table has 50,000 to 65,000 clones, nearly 90% seen once. The sample was peripheral blood. The source of these receptors is a man between 45 and 60 years old with active COVID-19. Both conserved end residues are part of each CDR3. Only part of the rows carry a size: once, few, many, or a class if the clone is expanded.

abundance,j_gene,v_gene,CDR3aa
NA,TRBJ1-3,TRBV29-1,CSTRGVGNTIYF
NA,TRBJ2-1,TRBV13,CASSSRTSGEYNEQFF
few,TRBJ1-1,TRBV18,CASSPEGHLNTEAFF
NA,TRBJ2-5,TRBV6-6,CASSYEAQRAETQYF
NA,TRBJ2-7,TRBV5-4,CASSLAGPDEQYF
NA,TRBJ1-4,TRBV7-2,CASSKGGAVTNEKLFF
NA,TRBJ2-3,TRBV5-1,CASSPFERGGRVQYF
NA,TRBJ2-2,TRBV7-8,CASRRGTGDGELFF
NA,TRBJ1-2,TRBV6-5,CASRPIFTDGYTF
NA,TRBJ1-5,TRBV3-1/TRBV3-2,CASSQGVPGDQPQHF
NA,TRBJ2-5,TRBV9,CASTQRGGPRETQYF
NA,TRBJ2-5,TRBV9,CASSVGQRSQETQYF
NA,TRBJ2-7,TRBV7-2,CASSLGDYLDYEQYF
NA,TRBJ1-1,TRBV7-9,CASSLSGQGNTEAFF
NA,TRBJ2-1,TRBV29-1,CSVTSLRNEQFF
NA,TRBJ2-7,TRBV5-4,CASSLATGQGYEQYF
NA,TRBJ1-2,TRBV21-1,CASSKFRAGYGYTF
NA,TRBJ2-5,TRBV3-1/TRBV3-2,CASSLRQGRETQYF
NA,TRBJ1-5,TRBV3-1/TRBV3-2,CASSQGLTGSLRSNQPQHF
NA,TRBJ2-7,TRBV6-2/TRBV6-3,CASSFSSYEQYF
NA,TRBJ2-2,TRBV19,CASSAPQGTGTGELFF
NA,TRBJ2-2,TRBV19,CASSGGQGAGTGELFF
NA,TRBJ2-7,TRBV4-2,CASSPEQGHEQYF
once,TRBJ1-4,TRBV30,CAWRGDSAEKLFF
NA,TRBJ1-2,TRBV15,CATSGGQGDGYTF
NA,TRBJ2-7,TRBV19,CASTSGSYEQYF
once,TRBJ2-7,TRBV3-1/TRBV3-2,CASSQDGGPYEQYF
NA,TRBJ2-3,TRBV7-2,CASSFSRDTQYF
once,TRBJ1-6,TRBV2,CASKRNRGRVGGSPLHF
NA,TRBJ1-5,TRBV10-2,CASREGTAGGQPQHF
NA,TRBJ2-2,TRBV27,CASSGLAGAGTGELFF
few,TRBJ1-6,TRBV6-4,CASSETDYNSPLHF
NA,TRBJ2-1,TRBV5-1,CASSLGGSPNEQFF
NA,TRBJ1-2,TRBV3-1/TRBV3-2,CASSQDTANYGYTF
NA,TRBJ2-2,TRBV7-8,CASRYTGTPNTGELFF
NA,TRBJ1-3,TRBV5-1,CASSLEGGTGNTIYF
NA,TRBJ2-7,TRBV2,CASSASTRGEQYF
NA,TRBJ2-5,TRBV5-1,CASITSGVPGETQYF
NA,TRBJ1-2,TRBV4-3,CASSQDLHSYGYTF
NA,TRBJ1-4,TRBV6-6,CASRGQGYEKLFF
NA,TRBJ1-5,TRBV4-2,CASSQGDRGNQPQHF
NA,TRBJ2-3,TRBV6-2/TRBV6-3,CASSYKRGALSTDTQYF
NA,TRBJ2-3,TRBV28,CASSSTGGGIDTQYF
NA,TRBJ2-3,TRBV19,CASSTVAGGRIDTQYF
NA,TRBJ1-2,TRBV5-1,CASSLGQTTIGGYTF
NA,TRBJ2-6,TRBV4-1,CASSLDPKDRRALANVLTF
NA,TRBJ2-1,TRBV29-1,CSVEPTRGGANEQFF
NA,TRBJ1-6,TRBV2,CASSGQWSKALHF
NA,TRBJ1-3,TRBV6-5,CASKAGGSGNTIYF
NA,TRBJ2-6,TRBV6-5,CASSYFGIAGANVLTF